These 7 T cell receptor beta chains originate from one sample sequenced in a study of cytomegalovirus exposure and HLA in healthy donors. The PCR ran on 60 Vbeta and 13 Jbeta primers. TCRdb's copy holds only in-frame clones and misses some; the assay was immunoSEQ multiplex PCR. Of 100,000 to 150,000 clones listed, 74% are singletons. Input material: PBMCs. These TCRs come from a woman aged 45-60 years in good health and CMV-seropositive.

This clone appeared a few times. The V gene is TRBV12-5, the J gene TRBJ2-7, with TRBD1 identical over 9 bases. The V gene's germline CDR1 is LGHNT and CDR2 FRNRAP. The CDR3 loop spans 14 amino acids. Trimming took 1 base from V and 3 from J; bases not matched to a gene: 1. The CDR3 coding sequence is TGTGCTAGTGGTTTGGGGGACAGGGACTACGAGCAGTACTTC. Protein product: CASGLGDRDYEQYF.

This chain uses TRBV9 with TRBJ2-7, with 9 bases aligning to TRBD1. V was clipped by 2 bases and J by 3 bases; unmatched bases: 6. The CDR3 has 15 residues. Germline V gene lookup returns CDR1 SGDLS and CDR2 YYNGEE. As DNA, the CDR3 is TGTGCCAGCAGCGTCGGTGTGACAGGGGGCTACGAGCAGTACTTC. It specifies CASSVGVTGGYEQYF.

The chain employs TRBV6-1 and TRBJ1-2; the D is unclear. Trimming pared 2 bases from V and 4 bases from J, leaving 5 bases between. CDR3 length equals 12 residues. Per the germline V gene, CDR1 is MNHNS and CDR2 is SASEGT. The CDR3 DNA is TGTGCCAGCAGTGAAAGGAGCTATGGCTACACCTTC. The encoded protein is CASSERSYGYTF.

V is TRBV19 and J is TRBJ1-1, with 11 positions matching TRBD1. The V segment lost 4 bases and the J segment 3 bases; nucleotides outside the gene matches: 7. Germline loops: CDR1 LNHDA, CDR2 SQIVND (reference sequence). CDR3 size: 16 residues. CDR3 sequence reads: CASSRGPGQGDTEAFF. CDR3 sequence (DNA): TGTGCCAGTAGTAGAGGGCCGGGACAGGGGGACACTGAAGCTTTCTTT.

A few counts support this clone. The chain joins TRBV5-1 to TRBJ2-3; TRBD1 might be the D (6 bases). This CDR3 comprises 15 residues. V was pared by 4 bases and J by 4 bases, with 16 bases between. Germline loops: CDR1 SGHRS, CDR2 YFSETQ. CDR3 DNA: TGCGCCAGCAGCATACAGGGAGTTCCGGCAGATACGCAGTATTTT. It codes for CASSIQGVPADTQYF.

This clone was seen a handful of times. V and J are TRBV9 and TRBJ1-4; no definite D call. Germline CDR1 reads SGDLS; CDR2 reads YYNGEE. CDR3 size: 12 residues. The germline V and J ends were trimmed by 4 bases and 6 bases, with 7 bases remaining between them. The CDR3 is CASSREDEKLFF. DNA of the CDR3: TGTGCCAGCAGCCGGGAGGATGAAAAACTGTTTTTT.

V gene TRBV6-5 combines with J gene TRBJ1-1; D unclear. Germline V gene sequence: CDR1 MNHEY, CDR2 SVGAGI. This CDR3 has 13 amino acids. V was cut by 8 bases and J by 4 bases, with 14 bases left in between. The DNA for the CDR3 is TGTGCCAGCCTTCGCCCCGAGGGCACTGAAGCTTTCTTT. Translated, it gives CASLRPEGTEAFF.